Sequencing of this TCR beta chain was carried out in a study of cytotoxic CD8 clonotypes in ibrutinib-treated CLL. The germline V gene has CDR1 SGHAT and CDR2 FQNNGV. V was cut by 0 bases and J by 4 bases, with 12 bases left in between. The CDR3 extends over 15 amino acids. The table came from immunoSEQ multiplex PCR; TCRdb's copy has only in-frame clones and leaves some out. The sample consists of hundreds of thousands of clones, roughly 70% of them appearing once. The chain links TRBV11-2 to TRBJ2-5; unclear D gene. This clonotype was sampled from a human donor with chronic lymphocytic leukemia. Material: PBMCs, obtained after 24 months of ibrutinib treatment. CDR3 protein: CASSLELVGRETQYF. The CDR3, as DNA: TGTGCCAGCAGCTTAGAGTTAGTCGGCAGAGAGACCCAGTACTTC.